This TCR beta chain appears in the sequencing data of a study of early T cells in non-severe SARS-CoV-2 infection. Each CDR3 protein is one row after TCRdb ran MiXCR on the 5' RACE reads. In the table there are around 94,000 distinct CDR3 sequences, about an eighth of which are singletons. The junction had 8 bases not matched to a gene; V was cut back by 5 bases and J by 5 bases. Germline assignment: CDR1 SGHAT and CDR2 FQNNGV. CDR3 size: 14 residues. This clonotype was recorded at least ten times. This sequence was found in an adult who was a healthcare worker with PCR-confirmed SARS-CoV-2 infection or an uninfected control (not recorded which). The genes are TRBV11-2 and TRBJ2-7, with 8 bases fitting TRBD1. The sample consisted of whole blood. CDR3 sequence: CASSPWGDRNEQYF. The CDR3 DNA is TGTGCCAGCAGCCCGTGGGGGGACAGGAACGAGCAGTACTTC. Variable domain in full (rest from reference TRBV11-2 and TRBJ2-7): EAGVAQSPRYKIIEKRQSVAFWCNPISGHATLYWYQQILGQGPKLLIQFQNNGVVDDSQLPKDRFSAERLKGVDSTLKIQPAKLEDSAVYLCASSPWGDRNEQYFGPGTRLTVT.